A selection of T cell receptor beta chains follows, all from one sample in a study of T cell responses to AZD1222 COVID-19 vaccine. Only in-frame clones appear in the TCRdb table, and some are missing; sequencing was by immunoSEQ multiplex PCR. The sample carries about 130,000 clones, about nine tenths recorded once. The source material was peripheral blood, sampled on day 0 of AZD1222 vaccination. Every receptor here comes from an adult in good health. The CDR3 runs from the conserved cysteine through the conserved F or W. The D gene is left open where the match is weak. For some rows the clone size is stated as once, few or many, or as a class when expanded; others skip it.

j_gene | v_gene | abundance | d_gene | CDR3aa | CDR3nt
TRBJ1-4 | TRBV5-1 | NA | NA | CASSLGEKLFF | TGCGCCAGCAGCTTGGGAGAAAAACTGTTTTTT
TRBJ1-6 | TRBV7-2 | NA | NA | CASSSDVSYNSPLHF | TGTGCCAGCAGCTCGGACGTCTCCTATAATTCACCCCTCCACTTT
TRBJ1-2 | TRBV7-8 | NA | TRBD1 | CASSPTGRGYTF | TGTGCCAGCAGCCCGACAGGGCGAGGCTACACCTTC
TRBJ1-1 | TRBV5-1 | few | TRBD1 | CASSFTGGTDEAFF | TGCGCCAGCAGCTTTACAGGGGGTACGGATGAAGCTTTCTTT
TRBJ1-5 | TRBV4-3 | NA | NA | CASSQGSGGGGQPQHF | TGCGCCAGCAGCCAAGGGTCCGGGGGGGGCGGCCAGCCCCAGCATTTT
TRBJ1-4 | TRBV5-6 | NA | TRBD1 | CASSEQGRIEKLFF | TGTGCCAGCAGCGAACAGGGGAGGATTGAAAAACTGTTTTTT
TRBJ1-3 | TRBV3-1/TRBV3-2 | once | NA | CASSHFTGPAGNTIYF | TGTGCCAGCAGCCACTTCACAGGGCCAGCCGGAAACACCATATATTTT
TRBJ1-1 | TRBV6-1 | NA | NA | CASSEGGRSEAFF | TGTGCCAGCAGTGAGGGAGGCCGCTCTGAAGCTTTCTTT
TRBJ1-1 | TRBV7-2 | NA | NA | CASSLDAGVNTEAFF | TGTGCCAGCAGCTTAGACGCAGGGGTGAACACTGAAGCTTTCTTT
TRBJ1-3 | TRBV6-5 | NA | NA | CASSYMTPSSGNTIYF | TGTGCCAGCAGTTATATGACTCCGAGCTCTGGAAACACCATATATTTT
TRBJ2-1 | TRBV11-2 | NA | NA | CASSTSGGEQFF | TGTGCCAGCAGCACAAGTGGGGGTGAGCAGTTCTTC
TRBJ2-1 | TRBV9 | NA | NA | CASSGGEPYNEQFF | TGTGCCAGCAGCGGGGGGGAACCCTACAATGAGCAGTTCTTC
TRBJ2-7 | TRBV12-5 | NA | NA | CASGHSLYEQYF | TGTGCTAGTGGTCACTCCTTATACGAGCAGTACTTC
TRBJ2-7 | TRBV6-2/TRBV6-3 | NA | TRBD1 | CASSQTSGTGGNEQYF | TGTGCCAGCAGTCAAACATCCGGGACAGGGGGCAACGAGCAGTACTTC
TRBJ2-7 | TRBV6-5 | NA | NA | CASSGQEGSSYEQYF | TGTGCCAGCAGCGGCCAGGAGGGAAGCTCCTACGAGCAGTACTTC
TRBJ2-5 | TRBV5-6 | NA | NA | CASSLRERTQETQYF | TGTGCCAGCAGCTTGAGAGAAAGGACACAAGAGACCCAGTACTTC
TRBJ2-7 | TRBV11-2 | few | TRBD2 | CASSYLGGTIEQYF | TGTGCCAGCAGCTACCTGGGGGGGACTATCGAGCAGTACTTC
TRBJ2-4 | TRBV9 | NA | NA | CASSVGERTVIGKNIQYF | TGTGCCAGCAGCGTAGGGGAAAGGACGGTCATAGGCAAAAACATTCAGTACTTC
TRBJ2-7 | TRBV6-5 | NA | NA | CASSPSGGGSYEQYF | TGTGCCAGCAGTCCTTCGGGCGGCGGGTCATACGAGCAGTACTTC
TRBJ1-5 | TRBV5-4 | NA | TRBD1 | CASSTGTGNQPQHF | TGTGCCAGCAGCACCGGGACAGGCAATCAGCCCCAGCATTTT